This record looks at one T cell receptor beta chain sequence and its context. Its cognate antigen is unknown. TCRdb ran MiXCR on the reads and lists one entry per CDR3 protein. The table includes about 830,000 distinct CDR3 sequences, approximately 32% detected once. The data are from a study of T cell repertoires in cytomegalovirus infection. The sample here was cultured CD8+ T cells from PBMCs, taken from culture after CMV antigen stimulation. This TCR came from a human donor in good health (CMV status not recorded). Some clones in this sample may be carry-over from other donors' samples.

The CDR3 coding sequence is TGTGCCAGCAGCTTACAGGAGGGAAATGAAAAACTGTTTTTT. Translating gives CASSLQEGNEKLFF. The chain has TRBV13 and TRBJ1-4; D not certain. Deletions cut 2 bases from V and 5 bases from J, with 9 bases between. Germline CDR1 and CDR2: PRHDT and FYEKMQ (reference sequence). There are 14 residues in the CDR3.